This TCR beta chain was obtained from a study of chemoradiotherapy in HPV16-positive cancers. This clone appeared a few times. The data were produced by immunoSEQ multiplex PCR, yet TCRdb's version contains in-frame clones alone and is incomplete. Of 15,000 to 20,000 clones listed, 60% to 80% were seen once; the top ten hold around 1.4%. Germline V gene data show CDR1 as DFQATT and CDR2 as SNEGSKA (reference sequence). Trimming removed 5 bases at V and 4 bases at J, with 7 bases between. The CDR3 sequence is 11 residues long. This material was collected from a patient who underwent chemoradiotherapy. This sequence was found in a human donor with HPV-associated anogenital cancer. This chain connects TRBV20-1 to TRBJ2-3; D remains unclear. The CDR3 here is CSAGPSDTQYF. CDR3 coding DNA: TGCAGTGCTGGCCCCTCAGATACGCAGTATTTT.